Presented here are 14 T cell receptor beta chains from one specimen sequenced in a study of post-analysis software for immune sequencing data. Study outcomes and limitations: In patients, TRBV5-6, TRBV5-1 and TRBV20-1 belonged to 4 or 5 TRBV segments found more frequently than in controls.

Antigen specificity for these receptors is unknown. Each TCR beta cDNA library carried unique molecular identifiers. One entry per CDR3 protein, called by TCRdb with MiXCR from the PCR reads. The profile shows a few hundred thousand distinct CDR3 sequences, less than 35% of them singletons. Sequenced input: blood. The receptors here all came from a girl aged 10 to 17 with multiple sclerosis.

The V call is TRBV7-2, the J call TRBJ1-4; 9 positions match TRBD1. Germline lookup yields CDR1 SGHTA and CDR2 FQGNSA. The CDR3 runs 16 residues. Trimming removed 1 base from V and 4 bases from J; junction bases left unmatched: 4. For the CDR3, the DNA is TGTGCCAGCAGCTTAGTGGGACAGGGCTTTAATGAAAAACTGTTTTTT. It translates to CASSLVGQGFNEKLFF.

This chain connects TRBV18 to TRBJ2-1, with D uncertain. Germline CDR1 reads KGHSH; CDR2 reads LQKENI. CDR3 length equals 14 residues. Trimming took 3 bases from V and 1 from J, leaving 7 bases between them. The CDR3 bases are TGTGCCAGCTCACCCACTGAGTCCTACAATGAGCAGTTCTTC. Amino acids: CASSPTESYNEQFF.

This chain links TRBV7-9 with TRBJ2-2; 7 bases map to TRBD1. The CDR3 has 17 amino acids. Trimming took 5 bases from V and 0 from J; bases not matched to a gene: 9. CDR1 is SEHNR, CDR2 FQNEAQ, per germline (reference sequence). CDR3 sequence reads: CASSPQWDRPNTGELFF. The CDR3, as DNA: TGTGCCAGCAGCCCGCAATGGGACAGACCGAACACCGGGGAGCTGTTTTTT. Full variable domain (missing parts from reference TRBV7-9 and TRBJ2-2): DTGVSQNPRHKITKRGQNVTFRCDPISEHNRLYWYRQTLGQGPEFLTYFQNEAQLEKSRLLSDRFSAERPKGSFSTLEIQRTEQGDSAMYLCASSPQWDRPNTGELFFGEGSRLTVL.

The rearrangement joins TRBV5-6 to TRBJ1-2, with no clear D. The germline CDR1 and CDR2 sequences are SGHDT and YYEEEE. V was pared by 5 bases and J by 5 bases, with 16 bases between. CDR3 length equals 14 residues. CDR3 in DNA: TGTGCCAGCAGGCGGAGGAGGATGGTTTATGGCTACACCTTC. Translating gives CASRRRRMVYGYTF. Filled out from reference TRBV5-6 and TRBJ1-2, the complete variable domain reads DAGVTQSPTHLIKTRGQQVTLRCSPKSGHDTVSWYQQALGQGPQFIFQYYEEEERQRGNFPDRFSGHQFPNYSSELNVNALLLGDSALYLCASRRRRMVYGYTFGSGTRLTVV.

The V call is TRBV20-1, the J call TRBJ2-1, with TRBD2 matching over 11 bases. V was clipped by 6 bases and J by 3 bases; unmatched bases: 10. CDR1 is DFQATT, CDR2 SNEGSKA, per germline (reference sequence). The CDR3 loop spans 16 amino acids. CDR3 sequence: CSATRLAGGYYNEQFF. DNA for the CDR3: TGCAGTGCCACGAGGCTAGCGGGGGGCTACTACAATGAGCAGTTCTTC.

V is TRBV7-3 and J is TRBJ2-3; possible D gene TRBD2, 6 bases. The CDR3 has 15 residues. Germline CDR1 SGHTA, CDR2 FQGTGA. V was trimmed by 6 bases and J by 2 bases, leaving 15 bases between them. The CDR3 DNA is TGTGCCAGCAGTTACCGCGGGACCGCCACAGATACGCAGTATTTT. Translating it yields CASSYRGTATDTQYF.

The J gene is TRBJ1-1, the V gene TRBV12-3 or TRBV12-4; D is unresolved. The CDR3 runs 13 residues. Trimming took 6 bases from V and 3 from J, leaving 11 bases between them. As DNA, the CDR3 is TGTGCCAGCAGCCAACAAGGGCACACTGAAGCTTTCTTT. As protein: CASSQQGHTEAFF.

This clonotype was counted only a few times. The chain uses TRBV2 and TRBJ2-1; D might be TRBD2 (6 bases). The CDR3 is 12 amino acids. CDR1 is SNHLY and CDR2 is FYNNEI in the germline V gene. V lost 6 bases and J 7 bases, leaving 10 bases between the germline ends. CDR3 loop: CASRPGGNEQFF. The CDR3 DNA sequence: TGTGCCAGCAGACCTGGGGGGAATGAGCAGTTCTTC.

The rearrangement uses TRBV20-1 and TRBJ2-5; D is possibly TRBD2 (6 bases). CDR1 DFQATT and CDR2 SNEGSKA come from the germline V gene (reference sequence). With 0 bases removed from V and 5 bases from J, the gap between germline ends came to 16 bases. The CDR3 consists of 15 residues. The CDR3 is CSARDTRGIGETQYF. The CDR3 nucleotides read TGCAGTGCTAGAGATACTCGGGGGATCGGGGAGACCCAGTACTTC.

The V gene is TRBV5-6, the J gene TRBJ2-7; D uncertain. V lost 0 bases to trimming and J lost 10 bases, with 8 bases between them. This CDR3 comprises 11 residues. Germline V gives CDR1 SGHDT, CDR2 YYEEEE. CDR3 DNA: TGTGCCAGCAGCTTGGGGCAGGATCAGTACTTC. This translates into CASSLGQDQYF.

The chain recombines TRBV6-2 or TRBV6-3 with TRBJ2-7; TRBD2 is a possible D gene (7 bases). The CDR3 extends over 14 amino acids. From germline, CDR1 is MNHEY and CDR2 SVGEGT. V lost 7 bases and J lost 7, with 20 bases in between. CDR3: CASTEGGALWEQYF. For the CDR3, the DNA is TGTGCCAGCACCGAAGGGGGGGCCCTGTGGGAGCAGTACTTC.

This clonotype occurred a few times. The gene calls are TRBV11-2 and TRBJ1-5; TRBD1 agrees at 8 bases. Germline CDR1 is SGHAT and CDR2 is FQNNGV. V was pared by 3 bases and J by 10 bases, with 11 bases of the junction left unmatched. This CDR3 comprises 15 residues. The CDR3 protein is CASSFGQGLSEPQHF. CDR3 nucleotide sequence: TGTGCCAGCAGCTTTGGACAGGGACTAAGCGAACCCCAGCATTTT. Together with reference TRBV11-2 and TRBJ1-5, the CDR3 gives the full variable domain: EAGVAQSPRYKIIEKRQSVAFWCNPISGHATLYWYQQILGQGPKLLIQFQNNGVVDDSQLPKDRFSAERLKGVDSTLKIQPAKLEDSAVYLCASSFGQGLSEPQHFGDGTRLSIL.

This clonotype showed up many times. This chain links TRBV7-2 with TRBJ2-6; 10 nucleotides line up with TRBD2. This CDR3 comprises 18 residues. Germline loops: CDR1 SGHTA, CDR2 FQGNSA. V gave up 1 base and J gave up 0 bases; unmatched junction bases: 3. The CDR3 sequence: CASSLVSSGSSGANVLTF. CDR3 nucleotide sequence: TGTGCCAGCAGCTTAGTATCTAGCGGGAGCTCTGGGGCCAACGTCCTGACTTTC.

For this clonotype: This may be a read error: a much more frequent sequence differs by one nucleotide. The chain couples TRBV5-5 to TRBJ2-3; D is undetermined. Germline CDR1 reads SGHKS; CDR2 reads YYEKEE (reference sequence). V lost 2 bases and J lost 2, with 6 bases in between. CDR3 length: 13 amino acids. The CDR3 loop reads CASSFWVTDTQYF. Here the CDR3 DNA reads TGTGCCAGCAGCTTCTGGGTCACAGATACGCAGTATTTT.